A selection of T cell receptor beta chains follows, all from one sample in a study of blood T cell repertoires in COVID-19. TCRdb's table, derived via immunoSEQ multiplex PCR, lists solely in-frame clones and lacks some. The sample holds tens of thousands of clones, over 75% seen once. The material sequenced was peripheral blood. These receptors came from a woman between 65 and 79 years old with acute or convalescent COVID-19. CDR3s include the opening cysteine and the closing phenylalanine or tryptophan. A D gene is named only where the DNA matches it firmly.

TRBV27,16,TRBD1,CASSSRTGSLNYGYTF
TRBV28,16,TRBD1,CASRLGTGGLTDTQYF
TRBV9,17,TRBD2,CASSVGEAGVPTDTQYF
TRBV7-2,16,.,CASSLRGRQYQETQYF
TRBV3-1/TRBV3-2,13,.,CASSSISGNTIYF
TRBV7-8,15,.,CASSFRRGPGQPQHF
TRBV28,15,.,CASSMRTVTGEKLFF
TRBV19,15,.,CASMGEELGKNIQYF
TRBV5-5,18,TRBD1,CASSRDRGRAAMNTEAFF
TRBV3-1/TRBV3-2,17,TRBD2,CASSQPALAGADNEQFF
TRBV5-1,16,TRBD2,CASSLGLAGGHETQYF
TRBV10-2,13,TRBD1,CASSVTGGTEAFF
TRBV10-1,15,TRBD1,CASYRRGDRGETQYF
TRBV6-5,15,TRBD2,CASSYSTPGRETQYF
TRBV27,15,TRBD1,CASSLSTGGGTEAFF
TRBV4-3,17,.,CASSQDRLALNTGELFF
TRBV29-1,12,TRBD1,CAGTVYYTEAFF
TRBV3-1/TRBV3-2,18,TRBD1,CASSPVPGQGLGNSPLHF
TRBV18,16,TRBD1,CASSEGTGGGTDTQYF
TRBV7-2,18,TRBD1,CASSIRVSGTGFSQPQHF
TRBV20-1,16,.,CSASSIRGALQETQYF
TRBV11-2,14,TRBD2,CASSLAGSYNEQFF
TRBV25-1,15,TRBD1,CASGQGAKNTGELFF
TRBV19,15,TRBD1,CASMTGDSTNEKLFF
TRBV5-1,14,TRBD1,CASKTGGTNTEAFF
TRBV5-1,16,TRBD2,CASSSVVAGGTDTQYF
TRBV6-2/TRBV6-3,15,.,CASSRQDFVNQPQHF
TRBV12-5,12,.,CASGYSATEAFF
TRBV5-1,15,.,CASSFQGFISGELFF
TRBV19,16,.,CASRHAPQYLNTEAFF
TRBV6-5,15,TRBD1,CASSPGTGVLETQYF
TRBV7-8,14,TRBD1,CASSLVDRVETQYF
TRBV6-2/TRBV6-3,14,TRBD1,CASSYGTGNTEAFF
TRBV3-1/TRBV3-2,15,TRBD2,CASSHGTRGTGELFF
TRBV6-5,14,.,CASRWVTRDTEAFF
TRBV3-1/TRBV3-2,15,.,CASSQVRTAYYGYTF
TRBV5-6,14,.,CASSLWGGHYGYTF
TRBV2,13,.,CASRRTRINEQFF
TRBV7-9,15,.,CASSLTGISGNTIYF
TRBV5-4,16,.,CASSPGKHRMNTEAFF
TRBV24-1,13,.,CATESTTGSEAFF
TRBV11-2,15,.,CASSRSTGGRTEAFF
TRBV14,15,.,CASSRLTELNTEAFF
TRBV7-9,18,TRBD1,CASSLETDRGLINYGYTF
TRBV7-9,16,.,CASSPRDKLSYNEQFF
TRBV27,17,.,CASSSPPGGAFTDTQYF